This TCR beta chain is drawn from a study of shared clonotypes between healthy human individuals. Study outcomes and limitations: In a handful of donors, approximately 5% of naive CD4 clonotypes appeared in common.

The table came from immunoSEQ multiplex PCR; TCRdb's copy has only in-frame clones and leaves some out. The sample has about 600,000 clones, roughly 98% seen once; the top ten hold 0.3%. Turning to this clone: Its antigen is currently unknown.

The CDR3 runs 14 residues. The germline V and J ends were trimmed by 5 bases and 1 base, with 11 bases remaining between them. Germline lookup yields CDR1 SGHTA and CDR2 FQGNSA. Naivety among CD8 cells was defined by CD45RO negativity and positive CCR7 selection, thereby excluding terminally differentiated effector memory CD45RA+ cells. Sequencing was carried out using naive CD8+ T cells sorted from blood. The receptor comes from a man aged 25-45 years in good health. The rearrangement joins TRBV7-2 to TRBJ2-5; D is unclear. The CDR3 DNA sequence: TGTGCCAGCAGCCCGAGGATAGCCCAAGAGACCCAGTACTTC. This translates into CASSPRIAQETQYF.